Listed here are 15 T cell receptor beta chains from one sample, sequenced in a study of cytomegalovirus exposure and HLA in healthy donors. This table comes from immunoSEQ multiplex PCR, and its TCRdb copy is limited to in-frame clones, with some not included. The data show about 200,000 clones, 70% to 85% seen once. Sequencing input: PBMCs. The receptors stem from a woman aged 30 to 39 in good health and CMV-seropositive.

This chain uses TRBV7-9 with TRBJ2-1, with 11 bases that match TRBD2. The CDR3 sequence is 15 residues long. Germline V CDR1 and CDR2: SEHNR, FQNEAQ (reference sequence). V was clipped by 5 bases and J by 7 bases; unmatched bases: 7. CDR3 sequence reads: CASSPRGTSGNEQFF. The CDR3 DNA is TGTGCCAGCAGCCCGAGGGGGACTAGCGGTAATGAGCAGTTCTTC.

V usage is TRBV6-5 and J usage is TRBJ2-3; 8 bases map to TRBD2. The length of the CDR3 is 13 residues. Germline-derived CDR1 and CDR2 are MNHEY and SVGAGI. The ends lost 7 bases at V and 6 bases at J; junction bases unmatched: 6. The CDR3 nucleotides are TGTGCCAGCACTTCCCCGGGGGGGGATACGCAGTATTTT. It encodes CASTSPGGDTQYF.

Note on this clone: Mismatch with germline at one junction end may stem from a read error. The chain uses TRBV5-4 and TRBJ2-7, with 10 bases matching TRBD2. Germline assignment: CDR1 SGHNT and CDR2 YYREEE (reference sequence). CDR3 length: 17 residues. The CDR3 DNA reads TGTGCCAGCACCCTGGGGCTAGCGGGAGCCAAGTCCTCCGAGCAGTACTTC. It encodes CASTLGLAGAKSSEQYF. The full variable domain, rest sourced from reference TRBV5-4 and TRBJ2-7, is ETGVTQSPTHLIKTRGQQVTLRCSSQSGHNTVSWYQQALGQGPQFIFQYYREEENGRGNFPPRFSGLQFPNYSSELNVNALELDDSALYLCASTLGLAGAKSSEQYFGPGTRLTVT.

The chain combines TRBV27 with TRBJ2-2; perhaps TRBD1 as D (6 bases). The CDR3 is made up of 14 amino acids. The V gene lost 6 bases and the J gene lost 4 bases, with 12 bases spanning the gap. Germline CDR1 is MNHEY and CDR2 is SMNVEV (reference sequence). CDR3 sequence (DNA): TGTGCCAGCAGAATCGGACAGTTCACCGGGGAGCTGTTTTTT. Its translation is CASRIGQFTGELFF.

The V gene is TRBV4-2, the J gene TRBJ1-5; no clear D gene. V lost 3 bases and J lost 7, with 10 bases in between. The CDR3 covers 13 residues. Germline CDR1 reads LGHNA; CDR2 reads YNFKEQ. The CDR3 region has the DNA TGTGCCAGCAGCCAGCAGGTCAACCAGCCCCAGCATTTT. Translation gives CASSQQVNQPQHF.

The chain combines TRBV14 with TRBJ2-2; 7 bases are a match to TRBD2. This CDR3 contains 16 residues. After removal of 4 bases from V and 6 bases from J, the junction contained 11 bases not matched to a gene. The V gene's germline CDR1 is SGHDN and CDR2 FVKESK. CDR3 in amino acids: CASSPLVAGASGELFF. CDR3 DNA sequence: TGTGCCAGCAGCCCGTTGGTGGCGGGAGCTTCCGGGGAGCTGTTTTTT.

The V gene is TRBV15, the J gene TRBJ1-1, with TRBD1 matching 8 bases. Germline lookup yields CDR1 LNHNV and CDR2 YYDKDF (reference sequence). Germline trimming cut 0 bases from V and 7 bases from J; bases unmatched to any gene: 4. This CDR3 has 14 amino acids. In DNA, the CDR3 is TGTGCCACCAGCAGAGATCCAGGGGGCGGTGAAGCTTTCTTT. This gives the protein CATSRDPGGGEAFF.

The CDR3 sequence is CASRFLAGVYNEQFF. The CDR3 nucleotides are TGTGCCAGCAGGTTTCTAGCGGGAGTCTACAATGAGCAGTTCTTC. V and J are TRBV5-6 and TRBJ2-1; TRBD2 agrees at 10 bases. This CDR3 has 15 amino acids. Germline V gene lookup returns CDR1 SGHDT and CDR2 YYEEEE. Unmatched junction bases numbered 5, after V lost 5 bases and J lost 3 bases.

The CDR3 loop is CASAPRGSGNYEQYF. CDR3 sequence (DNA): TGTGCCAGCGCCCCCCGGGGTAGCGGGAACTACGAGCAGTACTTC. The chain combines TRBV28 with TRBJ2-7, with TRBD2 matching over 8 bases. The CDR3 has 15 amino acids. With V trimmed by 8 bases and J by 3 bases, 12 bases remained unmatched. Germline CDR1 is MDHEN and CDR2 is SYDVKM.

This clone was observed once. This rearrangement joins TRBV19 to TRBJ2-7, with 8 bases that match TRBD2. The CDR3 is made up of 16 amino acids. Per the germline V gene, CDR1 is LNHDA and CDR2 is SQIVND (reference sequence). The J segment lost 2 bases and the V segment lost 5 bases, leaving 11 bases of the junction unmatched. The CDR3 loop reads CASSVRGGTRAYEQYF. Written as DNA, the CDR3 is TGTGCCAGTAGTGTCCGGGGCGGGACTAGGGCCTACGAGCAGTACTTC.

CDR3 region: CASSFGGEQYF. The CDR3 bases are TGCGCCAGCAGCTTCGGGGGGGAGCAGTACTTC. V usage is TRBV5-1 and J usage is TRBJ2-7, with 7 bases matching TRBD2. There are 11 residues in the CDR3. In germline, CDR1 is SGHRS, CDR2 YFSETQ. J was trimmed by 7 bases and V by 2 bases; bases with no gene match: 0.

The V call is TRBV7-9, the J call TRBJ2-5, with a tentative D call TRBD1 (6 bases). The V end was cut by 6 bases, the J end by 5 bases, with 19 bases between. The CDR3 has 15 amino acids. From germline, CDR1 is SEHNR and CDR2 FQNEAQ (reference sequence). The CDR3 spells CASRLHRVQGETQYF. The CDR3 DNA follows: TGTGCCAGCAGATTACACAGGGTCCAAGGGGAGACCCAGTACTTC. Full variable domain (outside the CDR3, taken from reference TRBV7-9 and TRBJ2-5): DTGVSQNPRHKITKRGQNVTFRCDPISEHNRLYWYRQTLGQGPEFLTYFQNEAQLEKSRLLSDRFSAERPKGSFSTLEIQRTEQGDSAMYLCASRLHRVQGETQYFGPGTRLLVL.

This chain links TRBV6-6 with TRBJ2-7; TRBD1 matches at 7 bases. J lost 2 bases, V lost 5 bases, and 6 bases had no gene match. Germline assignment: CDR1 MNHNY and CDR2 SVGAGI (reference sequence). CDR3 length equals 14 residues. The CDR3 sequence is CASSDQDRAYEQYF. The DNA for the CDR3 is TGTGCCAGCAGTGACCAAGACAGGGCCTACGAGCAGTACTTC.

The rearrangement joins TRBV18 to TRBJ1-2, with D unclear. The germline gives CDR1 KGHSH, CDR2 LQKENI. The CDR3 totals 14 residues. Trimming cost V 4 bases and J 6 bases, with 15 bases left between them. The CDR3 DNA reads TGTGCCAGCTCACTGTCGAGGAGGGAGGATGGCTACACCTTC. The encoded protein is CASSLSRREDGYTF.

The genes are TRBV5-1 and TRBJ2-7, with D unresolved. Germline lookup yields CDR1 SGHRS and CDR2 YFSETQ. V shed 3 bases and J shed 4 bases, with 14 bases lying between them. The CDR3 extends over 14 amino acids. CDR3 in DNA: TGCGCCAGCAGCTCAGACTCCCGCCCATACGAGCAGTACTTC. It translates to CASSSDSRPYEQYF.